These T cell receptor beta chains were read from a single sample in a study of control samples from healthy donors and cancer patients. Profiled with immunoSEQ multiplex PCR; TCRdb holds only in-frame clones, not every one. The sample consists of over 150,000 clones, around 93% of them appearing once. Sequencing was done on a sample of blood. These TCRs come from a young man in good health. The CDR3 runs from the conserved cysteine through the conserved F or W. The order of the fields is D gene, clone size, J gene, V gene, CDR3 DNA, CDR3 protein. A D gene is named only where the DNA matches it firmly. Not all rows give a size; the values are once, few, many and, for expanded clones, a class.

NA	few	TRBJ2-7	TRBV2	TGTGCCAGCAAAACGGGGGATCAGACCTACGAGCAGTACTTC	CASKTGDQTYEQYF
NA	NA	TRBJ1-4	TRBV28	TGTGCCAGCAGTTTCAGACAGTATAATGAAAAACTGTTTTTT	CASSFRQYNEKLFF
NA	NA	TRBJ2-2	TRBV19	TGTGCCACCTCGGGGGCCCTGATAGGGGAGCTGTTTTTT	CATSGALIGELFF
NA	NA	TRBJ1-6	TRBV4-2	TGTGCCAGCAGCCAAGATCTTGGGACCTGGGGTAATTCACCCCTCCACTTT	CASSQDLGTWGNSPLHF
NA	NA	TRBJ2-7	TRBV12-3/TRBV12-4	TGTGCCAGCAGTTCAGGGGCAGGCTACGAGCAGTACTTC	CASSSGAGYEQYF
NA	NA	TRBJ1-5	TRBV6-5	TGTGCCAGCAGCAGACAGCGTTTGGAGCCCCAGCATTTT	CASSRQRLEPQHF
NA	NA	TRBJ1-1	TRBV9	TGTGCCAGCAGCGTAGGTTTAGGCGACAGGAGTATGGCTTTCTTT	CASSVGLGDRSMAFF
TRBD1	NA	TRBJ1-2	TRBV7-2	TGTGCCAGCAGCGAAAGGACAGGAGGGGACTATGGCTACACCTTC	CASSERTGGDYGYTF
TRBD2	NA	TRBJ2-3	TRBV7-2	TGTGCCAGCCTGACTAGCGGGGGGACAGATACGCAGTATTTT	CASLTSGGTDTQYF
TRBD1	NA	TRBJ1-3	TRBV4-1	TGCGCCAGCAGCCAAGTCCAGGGGGCTGTCACCATATATTTT	CASSQVQGAVTIYF
NA	NA	TRBJ2-7	TRBV30	TGTGCCTGGAGTTCTGATTCCGGGCAGTACTTC	CAWSSDSGQYF
NA	NA	TRBJ2-7	TRBV28	TGTGCCAGCAGCACCGACTTCCTTAACTCCTACGAGCAGTACTTC	CASSTDFLNSYEQYF
NA	NA	TRBJ2-7	TRBV5-1	TGCGCCAGCAGCTTGGGACGGATTACCTACGAGCAGTACTTC	CASSLGRITYEQYF
TRBD2	NA	TRBJ2-5	TRBV27	TGTGCCAGCAGTATAAAGCGGGGGTTCTCGGAGACCCAGTACTTC	CASSIKRGFSETQYF
TRBD1	NA	TRBJ1-1	TRBV28	TGTGCCAGCAGGGCGGGACAGGATGACACTGAAGCTTTCTTT	CASRAGQDDTEAFF
NA	NA	TRBJ1-5	TRBV10-3	TGTGCCATCAGTGAGTCGATACCGGAGCCCCAGCATTTT	CAISESIPEPQHF
TRBD1	once	TRBJ2-7	TRBV4-1	TGCGCCAGCAGCCAAGACGGGGGAGGACAGGGGGGTACCTACGAGCAGTACTTC	CASSQDGGGQGGTYEQYF
TRBD1	NA	TRBJ2-7	TRBV6-4	TGTGCCGGAAGACAGGGACCTGGCTACGAGCAGTACTTC	CAGRQGPGYEQYF
NA	NA	TRBJ2-3	TRBV12-3/TRBV12-4	TGTGCCAGCAGTTTATTAGAGCGGGATACGCAGTATTTT	CASSLLERDTQYF
NA	NA	TRBJ1-5	TRBV19	TGTGCCAGTAGTATATCAGGTTATCAGCCCCAGCATTTT	CASSISGYQPQHF
NA	NA	TRBJ1-1	TRBV6-5	TGTGCCAGCAGCCGCAGCGGTCTGAACACTGAAGCTTTCTTT	CASSRSGLNTEAFF
NA	NA	TRBJ1-3	TRBV5-6	TGTGCCAGCAGCTTAGGGGGCTCTGGAAACACCATATATTTT	CASSLGGSGNTIYF
TRBD2	once	TRBJ2-3	TRBV2	TGTGCCAGCAGTGGTGTAGCGGGGGGCCGGACAGATACGCAGTATTTT	CASSGVAGGRTDTQYF
NA	NA	TRBJ2-1	TRBV18	TGTGCCAGCTCACCGTACGCTAGCTCCTACAATGAGCAGTTCTTC	CASSPYASSYNEQFF
NA	NA	TRBJ1-1	TRBV9	TGTGCCAGCAGCGTAGGCAGGGCCCCCACTGAAGCTTTCTTT	CASSVGRAPTEAFF
TRBD2	NA	TRBJ2-5	TRBV2	TGTGCCAGCAAGTCTAGCGGTCACCAAGAGACCCAGTACTTC	CASKSSGHQETQYF
NA	NA	TRBJ1-3	TRBV28	TGTGCCTCCGGAGGGAGACGCCTTGGAAACACCATATATTTT	CASGGRRLGNTIYF
TRBD1	NA	TRBJ2-3	TRBV2	TGTGCCAGCGGGACAGATGGCACAGATACGCAGTATTTT	CASGTDGTDTQYF
NA	NA	TRBJ1-3	TRBV3-1/TRBV3-2	TGTGCCAGCAGCCACGGAAACACCATATATTTT	CASSHGNTIYF
NA	NA	TRBJ1-5	TRBV2	TGTGCCAGCAGTCCTCAAGGGGACAATCAGCCCCAGCATTTT	CASSPQGDNQPQHF
NA	once	TRBJ2-2	TRBV28	TGTGCCAGCAGTCCCCGACAGGTTCGGGAGCTGTTTTTT	CASSPRQVRELFF
TRBD2	NA	TRBJ2-5	TRBV3-1/TRBV3-2	TGTGCCAGCAGCCGAACTAGCGGGGGTCCCCAAGAGACCCAGTACTTC	CASSRTSGGPQETQYF
NA	NA	TRBJ2-3	TRBV28	TGTGCCAGCAGTTCCCCATGGGTGCGTAGCACAGATACGCAGTATTTT	CASSSPWVRSTDTQYF
NA	NA	TRBJ1-5	TRBV19	TGTGCCAGTAGTCCCCAATCGGCGGCAGTAAATCAGCCCCAGCATTTT	CASSPQSAAVNQPQHF
NA	NA	TRBJ1-1	TRBV7-3	TGTGCCAGCAGCTTAACACTGCACACTGAAGCTTTCTTT	CASSLTLHTEAFF
NA	NA	TRBJ2-2	TRBV7-9	TGTGCCAGCAGCTTACGGTTCGCGAACACCGGGGAGCTGTTTTTT	CASSLRFANTGELFF
NA	NA	TRBJ2-1	TRBV3-1/TRBV3-2	TGTGCCAGCAGCCCCCCGGGCGTTAGCTCCTACAATGAGCAGTTCTTC	CASSPPGVSSYNEQFF
NA	NA	TRBJ1-1	TRBV7-8	TGTGCCAGCAGCTTATCGATGACAGGGAACACTGAAGCTTTCTTT	CASSLSMTGNTEAFF
NA	once	TRBJ1-3	TRBV12-3/TRBV12-4	TGTGCCAGCCAGTTTAGCTCTGGAAACACCATATATTTT	CASQFSSGNTIYF
TRBD1	NA	TRBJ1-1	TRBV5-6	TGTGCCAGCAGCGGTCCGGGACAGGGATCCATGAACACTGAAGCTTTCTTT	CASSGPGQGSMNTEAFF
NA	few	TRBJ1-6	TRBV9	TGTGCCAGCAGCGTCTCCCCGGACACGAATTCACCCCTCCACTTT	CASSVSPDTNSPLHF
NA	NA	TRBJ1-1	TRBV12-5	TGTGCTAGTGGTACAGAACAGGGAAACACTGAAGCTTTCTTT	CASGTEQGNTEAFF
NA	NA	TRBJ2-7	TRBV28	TGTGCCAGCAGTGCACAGAGAGGGGGCGAGCAGTACTTC	CASSAQRGGEQYF
TRBD1	NA	TRBJ1-2	TRBV5-8	TGTGCCAGCAGCTTACAGGGGGCGAACTATGGCTACACCTTC	CASSLQGANYGYTF